Following are 2 T cell receptor beta chains from one sample sequenced in a study of cytomegalovirus exposure and HLA in healthy donors. The PCR made use of 60 Vbeta and 13 Jbeta primers. Sequencing was performed with immunoSEQ multiplex PCR; in TCRdb, only in-frame clones are kept and a portion is missing. The sample comprises approximately 44,000 clones, roughly 80% of which are singletons, and around 2.5% rests with the top ten. The source material was PBMCs. Every receptor here comes from a man in his forties or fifties in good health and CMV-seronegative.

V gene TRBV6-5 combines with J gene TRBJ2-7, with D perhaps TRBD2 (5 bases). The CDR3 is made up of 15 amino acids. The V gene's germline CDR1 is MNHEY and CDR2 SVGAGI. Trimming removed 3 bases from V and 0 bases from J, with 12 bases in between. Here the CDR3 DNA reads TGTGCCAGCAGTTATAGTAGCGTGAGCTCCTACGAGCAGTACTTC. Its protein is CASSYSSVSSYEQYF.

The chain uses TRBV7-2 and TRBJ2-5; 11 bases fit TRBD2. The J call could be wrong; TRBJ2-7 is a better fit for the DNA end. CDR1 is SGHTA and CDR2 is FQGNSA in the germline V gene. The CDR3 sequence is 18 residues long. The CDR3 reads CASSSRHSTSGRSYEQYF. The DNA of the CDR3 is TGTGCCAGCAGCTCACGCCACTCAACTAGCGGGAGATCGTACGAGCAGTACTTC.